Shown below are 31 T cell receptor beta chains from a single sample sequenced in a study of Graves' ophthalmopathy and Graves' hyperthyroidism. Amplification of the TCR beta CDR3 regions used RNA transcripts (as template). Second-round multiplex PCR came after first-round RT-PCR with HTBI primers. TCRdb used MiXCR to reprocess the multiplex PCR reads, holding one entry per CDR3 protein. The table has 600,000 to 950,000 distinct CDR3 sequences, roughly two fifths seen once. The specimen sequenced was peripheral blood. Receptor source: an adult man with Graves' ophthalmopathy.

V is TRBV6-5 and J is TRBJ2-7; 11 bases match TRBD1. Germline trimming cut 5 bases from V and 4 bases from J; bases unmatched to any gene: 7. Per germline, CDR1 MNHEY and CDR2 SVGAGI. The CDR3 totals 15 residues. The CDR3 DNA follows: TGTGCCAGCAGTAGACCCGGGACAGGGGGATACGAGCAGTACTTC. Translating it yields CASSRPGTGGYEQYF.

The chain uses TRBV5-1 and TRBJ2-2; TRBD1 might be the D (6 bases). V was pared by 4 bases and J by 1 base, with 14 bases between. Germline loops: CDR1 SGHRS, CDR2 YFSETQ. The CDR3 consists of 16 residues. The CDR3 spells CASSVVPTGNTGELFF. DNA for the CDR3: TGCGCCAGCAGCGTAGTTCCGACAGGGAACACCGGGGAGCTGTTTTTT.

The CDR3 loop is CASSIDWGTANTGELFF. Here the CDR3 DNA reads TGTGCCAGTAGTATAGATTGGGGGACGGCGAACACCGGGGAGCTGTTTTTT. This chain connects TRBV19 to TRBJ2-2; either TRBD1 or TRBD2 may supply D (5 bases each). The V and J ends lost 0 bases and 0 bases respectively, with 11 bases between them. The germline V gene has CDR1 LNHDA and CDR2 SQIVND (reference sequence). The CDR3 length is 17 residues.

Note on this clonotype: One end of the junction fails to match germline, which may point to a read error. The rearrangement joins TRBV7-2 to TRBJ2-5; D may be TRBD1 (5 bases). This CDR3 is 14 amino acids long. CDR1 SGHTA and CDR2 FQGNSA come from the germline V gene. CDR3 sequence: CAGSLGAAQETQYF. CDR3 coding DNA: TGTGCCGGCAGCTTAGGGGCAGCCCAAGAGACCCAGTACTTC. Drawing the rest from reference TRBV7-2 and TRBJ2-5, the complete variable domain is GAGVSQSPSNKVTEKGKDVELRCDPISGHTALYWYRQSLGQGLEFLIYFQGNSAPDKSGLPSDRFSAERTGGSVSTLTIQRTQQEDSAVYLCAGSLGAAQETQYFGPGTRLLVL.

The chain carries TRBV5-4 and TRBJ1-2, with D possibly TRBD1 on 6 matching bases. Trimming shortened V by 0 bases and J by 5 bases, and 14 bases separated the two germline ends. The CDR3 spans 15 residues. Germline loops: CDR1 SGHNT, CDR2 YYREEE (reference sequence). The CDR3 coding sequence is TGTGCCAGCAGCTTGGGAGAACAGGGTAATTATGGCTACACCTTC. Protein: CASSLGEQGNYGYTF.

The chain couples TRBV9 to TRBJ2-1; TRBD2 aligns across 9 bases. This CDR3 spans 15 amino acids. Germline CDR1 SGDLS, CDR2 YYNGEE. Trimming cost V 4 bases and J 4 bases; bases outside gene matches: 6. The CDR3 DNA sequence: TGTGCCAGCAGCTTTAGCGGGAGAGGTTACAATGAGCAGTTCTTC. Amino acid sequence: CASSFSGRGYNEQFF.

V is TRBV25-1 and J is TRBJ1-2, with D perhaps TRBD1 (5 bases). Trimming left V 5 bases short and J 5 bases short, with 12 bases between. The CDR3 is 13 residues long. Germline loops: CDR1 MGHDK, CDR2 SYGVNS. The CDR3 bases are TGTGCCAGCAGTTCTAGGGACGGATATGGCTACACCTTC. Its protein product is CASSSRDGYGYTF.

This clonotype occurred many times. This sequence joins TRBV10-1 and TRBJ2-6; a weak D match, TRBD2 (5 bases). CDR3 length equals 17 residues. Germline assignment: CDR1 WNHNN and CDR2 SYGVQD (reference sequence). V was shortened by 6 bases and J by 0 bases, with 15 bases between the two germline ends. The CDR3, as DNA: TGCGCCAGCAGCGGGGTAGGACGGGCCTCTGGGGCCAACGTCCTGACTTTC. It specifies CASSGVGRASGANVLTF.

The chain joins TRBV10-3 to TRBJ2-5, with TRBD1 identical over 11 bases. J gave up 5 bases and V 5 bases, and 7 bases lay outside the gene matches. The CDR3 sequence is 15 residues long. Germline V CDR1 and CDR2: ENHRY, SYGVKD. CDR3 sequence (DNA): TGTGCCATCAGTTGGGGACAGGGGGTAGTGGAGACCCAGTACTTC. It yields the protein CAISWGQGVVETQYF.

This sequence joins TRBV29-1 and TRBJ1-5; D possibly corresponds to TRBD1 (5 bases). The V gene's germline CDR1 is SQVTM and CDR2 ANQGSEA. V was cut by 7 bases and J by 7 bases, with 17 bases left in between. The CDR3 runs 13 residues. The CDR3 here is CSAARGTGQPQHF. The CDR3 nucleotides read TGCAGCGCTGCCCGGGGGACCGGGCAGCCCCAGCATTTT.

A note on this clonotype: One junction end does not reproduce the germline sequence, and a read error may be involved. The V gene is TRBV11-2, the J gene TRBJ1-2; a weak D match, TRBD1 (5 bases). The CDR3 loop spans 14 amino acids. The germline V gene encodes CDR1 SGHAT and CDR2 FQNNGV. The CDR3 sequence is CASSQTGTAYRYTF. The CDR3, as DNA: TGTGCCAGCAGTCAAACCGGGACTGCCTATCGCTACACCTTC. The whole variable domain, filled in from reference TRBV11-2 and TRBJ1-2, reads EAGVAQSPRYKIIEKRQSVAFWCNPISGHATLYWYQQILGQGPKLLIQFQNNGVVDDSQLPKDRFSAERLKGVDSTLKIQPAKLEDSAVYLCASSQTGTAYRYTFGSGTRLTVV.

The CDR3 loop reads CASSLGTSGSQQDGYTF. CDR3 in DNA: TGTGCCAGCAGCTTAGGGACTAGCGGGAGTCAACAGGATGGCTACACCTTC. The chain couples TRBV7-6 to TRBJ1-2; D perhaps matches TRBD1 (5 bases). CDR3 size: 17 residues. Germline V gives CDR1 SGHVS, CDR2 FNYEAQ. The germline V and J ends were trimmed by 1 base and 6 bases, with 21 bases remaining between them.

This clonotype has ten or more counts. The chain recombines TRBV24-1 with TRBJ2-7, with a weak D call TRBD1 (5 bases). This CDR3 has 13 residues. Between the trimmed V and J ends, which lost 7 bases and 3 bases, there was a span of 12 bases. Germline CDR1 and CDR2: KGHDR and SFDVKD. CDR3 DNA sequence: TGTGCCACCAGCTTGACAGAGAACTACGAGCAGTACTTC. Translation gives CATSLTENYEQYF.

This clonotype was observed a few times. The CDR3 reads CASSVPGREYEQYF. The CDR3, as DNA: TGTGCCAGCAGCGTTCCGGGACGAGAGTACGAGCAGTACTTC. V usage is TRBV5-4 and J usage is TRBJ2-7; perhaps D is TRBD1 or TRBD2 (5 bases each). The germline V and J ends were trimmed by 4 bases and 4 bases, with 15 bases remaining between them. CDR1 SGHNT and CDR2 YYREEE come from the germline V gene (reference sequence). The CDR3 runs to 14 residues.

The sample holds a few counts of this clonotype. An end of the junction does not agree with germline; a read error may underlie this. The chain recombines TRBV10-3 with TRBJ1-5, with no clear D. CDR3 length: 12 residues. Germline lookup yields CDR1 ENHRY and CDR2 SYGVKD. The chain's CDR3 is CAISDGNQPQRF. Written as DNA, the CDR3 is TGTGCCATCAGTGACGGGAATCAGCCCCAGCGTTTT.

This chain links TRBV2 with TRBJ1-1, with a tentative D call TRBD1 (6 bases). CDR3 length equals 15 residues. Looked up from germline, CDR1 is SNHLY and CDR2 is FYNNEI. The ends were cut back, 1 base at V and 5 bases at J, with 14 bases in the middle. This CDR3 is CASSEVPGEGTEAFF. The CDR3 nucleotides read TGTGCCAGCAGTGAAGTCCCAGGGGAGGGAACTGAAGCTTTCTTT.

The genes are TRBV5-4 and TRBJ1-2; tentatively, D is TRBD1 (5 bases). The V end lost 3 bases, the J end lost 5 bases, and 14 bases lay between the germline ends. This CDR3 is 14 amino acids long. Germline V CDR1 and CDR2: SGHNT, YYREEE (reference sequence). The CDR3 region has the DNA TGTGCCAGCAGCTCCGGGACGGATCTTTATGGCTACACCTTC. Protein product: CASSSGTDLYGYTF.

This clonotype was seen more than once but under ten times. The chain joins TRBV7-9 to TRBJ1-2, with D perhaps TRBD1 (5 bases). With 2 bases removed from V and 6 bases from J, the gap between germline ends came to 13 bases. Germline assignment: CDR1 SEHNR and CDR2 FQNEAQ (reference sequence). CDR3 length: 14 residues. The CDR3 loop is CASSLFQGSDGYTF. CDR3 bases: TGTGCCAGCAGCTTATTTCAGGGATCCGATGGCTACACCTTC.

The V and J genes are TRBV20-1 and TRBJ2-5, with TRBD1 matching 9 bases. The CDR3 runs 14 residues. V lost 5 bases, J lost 9 bases, and 13 bases stayed unmatched. Germline assignment: CDR1 DFQATT and CDR2 SNEGSKA (reference sequence). CDR3 amino acids: CSASQTGGPEAQYF. The CDR3 region has the DNA TGCAGTGCTTCTCAAACAGGGGGCCCGGAGGCCCAGTACTTC.

CDR3 in amino acids: CASSVHGLRAGGTTGELFF. The CDR3 bases are TGTGCCAGCAGCGTACATGGTTTGAGAGCGGGAGGGACCACCGGGGAGCTGTTTTTT. V usage is TRBV9 and J usage is TRBJ2-2; 10 positions match TRBD2. In germline, CDR1 is SGDLS, CDR2 YYNGEE. The CDR3 length is 19 residues. J was trimmed by 4 bases and V by 1 base; bases with no gene match: 13.

The chain is built from TRBV19 and TRBJ2-2; the D gene is possibly TRBD1 (5 bases). The CDR3 is made up of 16 amino acids. Germline CDR1 LNHDA, CDR2 SQIVND (reference sequence). The ends were cut back, 7 bases at V and 3 bases at J, with 18 bases in the middle. CDR3 region: CASNSPLRADTGELFF. The CDR3 DNA sequence: TGTGCCAGTAATTCCCCACTCAGGGCTGACACCGGGGAGCTGTTTTTT. Drawing the rest from reference TRBV19 and TRBJ2-2, the complete variable domain is DGGITQSPKYLFRKEGQNVTLSCEQNLNHDAMYWYRQDPGQGLRLIYYSQIVNDFQKGDIAEGYSVSREKKESFPLTVTSAQKNPTAFYLCASNSPLRADTGELFFGEGSRLTVL.

V and J are TRBV29-1 and TRBJ2-6; perhaps TRBD1 as D (6 bases). V lost 6 bases and J 4 bases, leaving 10 bases between the germline ends. The CDR3 runs 13 residues. Germline V CDR1 and CDR2: SQVTM, ANQGSEA. This CDR3 is CSVGRGGANVLTF. For the CDR3, the DNA is TGCAGCGTCGGCAGGGGAGGGGCCAACGTCCTGACTTTC.

This chain connects TRBV7-9 to TRBJ1-2; D unresolved. Germline V lookup: CDR1 SEHNR, CDR2 FQNEAQ (reference sequence). The CDR3 is 15 residues long. The V and J ends lost 0 bases and 4 bases respectively, with 12 bases between them. CDR3 protein: CASSLARGNGYGYTF. DNA for the CDR3: TGTGCCAGCAGCTTAGCCCGGGGAAACGGCTATGGCTACACCTTC.

In regard to this clonotype: One base away lies a much larger clone, so this may be a sequencing read error. V and J are TRBV6-2 or TRBV6-3 and TRBJ2-7; D gene uncertain. This CDR3 contains 14 residues. Germline CDR1 and CDR2: MNHEY and SVGEGT. The CDR3 here is CASSYRIDSYKQYF. The CDR3 DNA reads as TGTGCCAGCAGTTATCGCATAGACTCCTACAAGCAGTACTTC.

About this clonotype itself: A much larger clonotype is one base distant, so this may be a read error. The chain has TRBV29-1 and TRBJ2-5; a weak D match, TRBD1 (6 bases). There are 14 residues in the CDR3. CDR1 SQVTM and CDR2 ANQGSEA come from the germline V gene. Trimming removed 5 bases at V and 9 bases at J, with 22 bases between. The CDR3 reads CSVFRGIVLEAQYF. DNA of the CDR3: TGCAGCGTTTTTAGGGGGATAGTTTTGGAGGCCCAGTACTTC.

This clonotype showed up many times. This chain links TRBV29-1 with TRBJ2-6, with 7 bases lining up with TRBD1. Trimming removed 2 bases from V and 0 bases from J; junction bases left unmatched: 7. This CDR3 has 17 residues. Germline assignment: CDR1 SQVTM and CDR2 ANQGSEA. For the CDR3, the DNA is TGCAGCGTTGAACTCGGACAGGATAGCTCTGGGGCCAACGTCCTGACTTTC. This sequence encodes CSVELGQDSSGANVLTF.

With respect to this clonotype: At one boundary the junction diverges from the germline segment, which might be a read error. J is TRBJ2-2 and V is TRBV6-2 or TRBV6-3, with 12 bases identical to TRBD1. The germline CDR1 and CDR2 sequences are MNHEY and SVGEGT. The CDR3 is 13 residues long. The DNA for the CDR3 is TGTGCCAGCAGTTTTCCGGGACAGGGGGCGCTGTTTTTT. It yields the protein CASSFPGQGALFF.

The rearrangement joins TRBV7-8 to TRBJ1-4, with D maybe TRBD1 (5 bases). The CDR3 length is 14 residues. Germline-derived CDR1 and CDR2 are SGHVS and FQNEAQ. The V end was cut by 4 bases, the J end by 6 bases, with 12 bases between. The CDR3 DNA is TGTGCCAGCAGCTGGGGGGGGACTTATGAAAAACTGTTTTTT. The encoded protein is CASSWGGTYEKLFF.

The rearrangement joins TRBV20-1 to TRBJ2-3; D is undetermined. V was trimmed by 1 base and J by 5 bases, leaving 7 bases between them. The CDR3 has 12 amino acids. In germline, CDR1 is DFQATT, CDR2 SNEGSKA (reference sequence). As DNA, the CDR3 is TGCAGTGCTAGAGGATTTCAAGATACGCAGTATTTT. Translation: CSARGFQDTQYF.

The chain recombines TRBV10-3 with TRBJ1-1; D perhaps matches TRBD1 (6 bases). V lost 11 bases to trimming and J lost 0 bases, with 10 bases between them. Germline V CDR1 and CDR2: ENHRY, SYGVKD. This CDR3 is 12 amino acids long. CDR3 sequence reads: CALRTVNTEAFF. Written as DNA, the CDR3 is TGTGCCCTTAGGACAGTGAACACTGAAGCTTTCTTT.

The V and J genes are TRBV29-1 and TRBJ2-7; 9 bases fit TRBD1. Germline assignment: CDR1 SQVTM and CDR2 ANQGSEA. The CDR3 totals 13 residues. The trim removed 6 bases at V and 6 bases at J, leaving 9 bases unmatched. The chain's CDR3 is CSVIIQGAVEQYF. Here the CDR3 DNA reads TGCAGCGTGATTATACAGGGGGCCGTCGAGCAGTACTTC.